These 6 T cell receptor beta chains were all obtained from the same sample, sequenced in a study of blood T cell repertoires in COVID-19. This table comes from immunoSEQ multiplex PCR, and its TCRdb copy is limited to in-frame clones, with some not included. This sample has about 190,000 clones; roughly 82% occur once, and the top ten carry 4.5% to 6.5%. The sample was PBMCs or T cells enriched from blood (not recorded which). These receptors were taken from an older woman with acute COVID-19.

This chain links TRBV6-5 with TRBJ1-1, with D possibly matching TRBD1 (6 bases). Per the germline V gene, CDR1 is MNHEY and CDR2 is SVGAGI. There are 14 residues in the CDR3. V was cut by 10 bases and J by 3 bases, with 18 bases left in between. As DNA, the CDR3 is TGTGCCACCCTTCGGGGGGCCCGGGACACTGAAGCTTTCTTT. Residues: CATLRGARDTEAFF.

The DNA for the CDR3 is TGTGCCAGCAGTAGACGGGTGAGTCTGTTCTTC. Translation: CASSRRVSLFF. The chain combines TRBV6-1 with TRBJ2-1; D uncertain. The CDR3 contains 11 residues. CDR1 is MNHNS, CDR2 SASEGT, per germline. V lost 5 bases and J lost 15, with 14 bases in between.

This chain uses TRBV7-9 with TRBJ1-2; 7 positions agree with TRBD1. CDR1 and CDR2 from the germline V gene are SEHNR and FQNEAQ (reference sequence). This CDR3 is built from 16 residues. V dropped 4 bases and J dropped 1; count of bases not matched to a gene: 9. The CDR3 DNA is TGTGCCAGCAGCTCGGACAGGATCCTACTTAACTATGGCTACACCTTC. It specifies CASSSDRILLNYGYTF. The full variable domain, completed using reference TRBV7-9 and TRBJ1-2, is DTGVSQNPRHKITKRGQNVTFRCDPISEHNRLYWYRQTLGQGPEFLTYFQNEAQLEKSRLLSDRFSAERPKGSFSTLEIQRTEQGDSAMYLCASSSDRILLNYGYTFGSGTRLTVV.

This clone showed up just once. In nucleotides, the CDR3 is TGTGCCAGCAAAAACCCAGACTCCTACAATGAGCAGTTCTTC. The encoded protein is CASKNPDSYNEQFF. This chain uses TRBV2 with TRBJ2-1; D remains ambiguous. Germline CDR1 SNHLY, CDR2 FYNNEI. This CDR3 region has 14 residues. V lost 7 bases, J lost 0 bases, and 10 bases lay in between.

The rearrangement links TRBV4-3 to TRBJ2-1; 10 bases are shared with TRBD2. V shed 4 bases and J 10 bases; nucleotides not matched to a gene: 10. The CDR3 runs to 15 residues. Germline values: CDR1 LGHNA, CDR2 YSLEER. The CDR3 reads CASSLGSGGSSEQFF. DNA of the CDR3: TGCGCCAGCAGCCTTGGTAGCGGGGGGTCTTCCGAGCAGTTCTTC.

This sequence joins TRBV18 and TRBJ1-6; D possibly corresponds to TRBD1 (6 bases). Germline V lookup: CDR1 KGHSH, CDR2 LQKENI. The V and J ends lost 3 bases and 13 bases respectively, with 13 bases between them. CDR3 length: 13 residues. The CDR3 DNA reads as TGTGCCAGCTCACCTGACAGGTCCGAGCCCCTCCACTTT. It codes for CASSPDRSEPLHF.